The clone carrying this T cell receptor beta chain has only a few counts. Its antigen is unknown. This specimen comes from a study of spatial heterogeneity in lung cancer. About the study: Consistently, beta-chain sequences turned up in larger numbers than alpha-chain sequences did.

TCR cDNA molecules each had a unique molecular identifier. One entry per CDR3 protein, called by TCRdb with MiXCR from the 5' RACE reads. The sample yields approximately 15,000 distinct CDR3 sequences, 6% to 7% seen once. Time point in this sample: sample taken at primary tumor resection. The study's findings and limits: Counts that tracked tumor mutation counts were those of expanded intratumoral alpha and beta TCRs.

The CDR3 length is 14 residues. Germline V CDR1 and CDR2: SEHNR, FQNEAQ (reference sequence). Trimming pared 3 bases from V and 1 base from J, leaving 6 bases between. The specimen comprised lung tumor tissue, sampled at surgery. The TCR originated in a male donor with early-stage non-small cell lung cancer. The chain employs TRBV7-9 and TRBJ2-2; tentative D call: TRBD1 (5 bases). As DNA, the CDR3 is TGTGCCAGCAGCTTCGGACAGAACACCGGGGAGCTGTTTTTT. Protein sequence: CASSFGQNTGELFF.